These 16 T cell receptor beta chains came from one sample sequenced in a study of blood T cell repertoires in COVID-19. Using immunoSEQ multiplex PCR, the repertoire was profiled, and TCRdb retains in-frame clones only, with some absent. This table holds roughly 280,000 clones, over 80% found once. The sequencing input was PBMCs or T cells enriched from blood (not recorded which). The receptors come from a woman aged 25 to 45 with acute COVID-19.

The V and J genes are TRBV29-1 and TRBJ2-7, with TRBD2 matching 14 bases. This CDR3 has 15 amino acids. Germline V gene sequence: CDR1 SQVTM, CDR2 ANQGSEA. With V trimmed by 6 bases and J by 4 bases, 8 bases remained unmatched. In DNA, the CDR3 is TGCAGCGTCCGCCGGGGGACTAGCGGGAGATACGAGCAGTACTTC. The encoded protein is CSVRRGTSGRYEQYF.

The chain recombines TRBV5-1 with TRBJ2-2; 13 positions match TRBD2. Germline CDR1 is SGHRS and CDR2 is YFSETQ. V trimming: 0 bases; J trimming: 6 bases; junction bases outside the gene matches: 14. The CDR3 is 20 residues long. The CDR3 loop reads CASSLAPTSGRAFGAGELFF. The CDR3 DNA sequence: TGCGCCAGCAGCTTGGCCCCCACTAGCGGGAGGGCCTTCGGGGCCGGGGAGCTGTTTTTT.

The V and J genes are TRBV28 and TRBJ1-4, with a weak D call TRBD1 (5 bases). Per germline, CDR1 MDHEN and CDR2 SYDVKM. Deletions cut 6 bases from V and 3 bases from J, with 14 bases between. This CDR3 region has 15 residues. In DNA, the CDR3 is TGTGCCAGCAGCCATGACAGCTCTTCTAATGAAAAACTGTTTTTT. Encoded protein: CASSHDSSSNEKLFF.

The chain joins TRBV3-1 (or the pseudogene TRBV3-2) to TRBJ1-6, with no clear D. Germline CDR1 and CDR2: LGHDT and YNNKEL (reference sequence). The CDR3 extends over 14 amino acids. V lost 0 bases and J lost 9, with 9 bases in between. The CDR3, as DNA: TGTGCCAGCAGCCAAGATTCCGGGATTTCACCCCTCCACTTT. Protein: CASSQDSGISPLHF.

As regards this clone: The sample has other DNA sequences that encode this CDR3 too. The rearrangement uses TRBV19 and TRBJ2-7, with a possible D match to TRBD1 (6 bases). The V gene lost 6 bases and the J gene lost 6 bases, with 9 bases spanning the gap. The CDR3 consists of 11 residues. Germline CDR1 and CDR2: LNHDA and SQIVND (reference sequence). Here the CDR3 reads CASSRGPEQYF. In DNA form, the CDR3 reads TGTGCCAGTAGCAGGGGCCCCGAGCAGTACTTC.

This chain connects TRBV29-1 to TRBJ2-3; 7 nucleotides match TRBD2. V lost 5 bases and J lost 1; bases outside the gene matches: 6. The germline CDR1 and CDR2 sequences are SQVTM and ANQGSEA. CDR3 length equals 14 residues. CDR3 loop: CSVLGRGGTDTQYF. The DNA of the CDR3 is TGCAGCGTTTTGGGTCGGGGGGGCACAGATACGCAGTATTTT.

This clone occurred once. The rearrangement joins TRBV9 to TRBJ1-2; 9 bases line up with TRBD1. V lost 3 bases and J lost 7; bases outside the gene matches: 7. Germline CDR1 reads SGDLS; CDR2 reads YYNGEE. The CDR3 totals 14 residues. CDR3 nucleotides: TGTGCCAGCAGCGACAAATGGACAGGGGTTGGCTACACCTTC. Encoded protein: CASSDKWTGVGYTF.

The gene calls are TRBV7-2 and TRBJ1-5, with 7 bases that match TRBD1. The germline V gene has CDR1 SGHTA and CDR2 FQGNSA. V shed 4 bases and J 2 bases; nucleotides not matched to a gene: 14. This CDR3 comprises 18 residues. CDR3 loop: CASSSPKQGGTGNQPQHF. CDR3 bases: TGTGCCAGCAGCTCCCCCAAGCAAGGGGGCACGGGCAATCAGCCCCAGCATTTT. The full variable domain, completed using reference TRBV7-2 and TRBJ1-5, is GAGVSQSPSNKVTEKGKDVELRCDPISGHTALYWYRQSLGQGLEFLIYFQGNSAPDKSGLPSDRFSAERTGGSVSTLTIQRTQQEDSAVYLCASSSPKQGGTGNQPQHFGDGTRLSIL.

J is TRBJ2-1 and V is TRBV7-9; TRBD1 is a possible D gene (6 bases). Looked up from germline, CDR1 is SEHNR and CDR2 is FQNEAQ (reference sequence). Trimming cost V 3 bases and J 0 bases, with 15 bases left between them. This CDR3 spans 17 amino acids. The CDR3 loop reads CASSFDYQGFSYNEQFF. The CDR3, as DNA: TGTGCCAGCAGCTTCGACTACCAGGGGTTCTCCTACAATGAGCAGTTCTTC.

The chain combines TRBV7-9 with TRBJ2-1; TRBD2 matches 11 bases. With 2 bases clipped from V and 6 bases from J, the junction kept 15 bases outside the gene matches. The CDR3 extends over 19 amino acids. Germline V gives CDR1 SEHNR, CDR2 FQNEAQ (reference sequence). The DNA of the CDR3 is TGTGCCAGCAGCTTAATATTTGGTCTAGCGGGAGGCACCTCCAATGAGCAGTTCTTC. It is translated as CASSLIFGLAGGTSNEQFF. The full variable domain, completed using reference TRBV7-9 and TRBJ2-1, is DTGVSQNPRHKITKRGQNVTFRCDPISEHNRLYWYRQTLGQGPEFLTYFQNEAQLEKSRLLSDRFSAERPKGSFSTLEIQRTEQGDSAMYLCASSLIFGLAGGTSNEQFFGPGTRLTVL.

V is TRBV12-5 and J is TRBJ1-5; D ambiguous. The V gene lost 6 bases and the J gene lost 9 bases, with 12 bases spanning the gap. CDR3 length: 12 residues. Germline CDR1 and CDR2: LGHNT and FRNRAP. The CDR3 is CASGLESGPQHF. The CDR3 region has the DNA TGTGCTAGTGGGCTGGAGTCGGGGCCCCAGCATTTT.

The chain couples TRBV7-2 to TRBJ1-5; no definite D call. The CDR3 contains 13 residues. Germline V gene sequence: CDR1 SGHTA, CDR2 FQGNSA. Trimming took off 2 bases at V and 5 bases at J, with 7 bases between the two ends. Here the CDR3 DNA reads TGTGCCAGCAGCTTACAGGAGGATCAGCCCCAGCATTTT. Translation: CASSLQEDQPQHF.

The chain is built from TRBV5-6 and TRBJ1-2; 7 nucleotides match TRBD1. Germline V lookup: CDR1 SGHDT, CDR2 YYEEEE. The ends lost 0 bases at V and 9 bases at J; junction bases unmatched: 8. The CDR3 contains 14 residues. The CDR3 coding sequence is TGTGCCAGCAGCTTGGAGGCGGGACAGCTTCGCTACACCTTC. Residues: CASSLEAGQLRYTF.

This clone was found once. The chain recombines TRBV5-1 with TRBJ2-7, with D uncertain. Per germline, CDR1 SGHRS and CDR2 YFSETQ. V was clipped by 2 bases and J by 3 bases, with 6 bases between them. CDR3 length: 12 residues. The CDR3 region is CASSLSGYEQYF. DNA for the CDR3: TGCGCCAGCAGCTTATCAGGCTACGAGCAGTACTTC. The full variable domain, with the rest looked up from reference TRBV5-1 and TRBJ2-7, is KAGVTQTPRYLIKTRGQQVTLSCSPISGHRSVSWYQQTPGQGLQFLFEYFSETQRNKGNFPGRFSGRQFSNSRSEMNVSTLELGDSALYLCASSLSGYEQYFGPGTRLTVT.

The genes are TRBV18 and TRBJ2-7; 9 bases are shared with TRBD2. The CDR3 is 15 amino acids. The V gene end was trimmed by 6 bases and the J gene end by 6 bases; junction bases not matched to a gene: 12. Per germline, CDR1 KGHSH and CDR2 LQKENI. CDR3 nucleotides: TGTGCCAGCTCGCGCCCCCTTGGTAGCGGGAGCGAGCAGTACTTC. Translation: CASSRPLGSGSEQYF.

This chain uses TRBV27 with TRBJ1-5; D may be TRBD1 (5 bases). CDR1 is MNHEY and CDR2 is SMNVEV in the germline V gene (reference sequence). V lost 0 bases to trimming and J lost 5 bases, with 11 bases between them. The CDR3 sequence is 15 residues long. The CDR3 region is CASSLSPGGDQPQHF. CDR3 nucleotides: TGTGCCAGCAGTTTATCCCCGGGAGGGGATCAGCCCCAGCATTTT.